These 13 T cell receptor beta chains were all obtained from the same sample, sequenced in a study of blood T cells in healthy people across ages. Next came a second PCR, run for about 7 to 12 cycles, which used a sample-barcoded 5' primer along with a J-beta primer mix. TCRdb fed the 5' RACE reads into MiXCR, producing one record per CDR3 protein. The data contain around 780,000 distinct CDR3 sequences, just over 55% of them seen just once; the ten biggest clones take up roughly 26%. Source material: blood. The receptors were sampled from a man in his forties in good health.

CDR3 sequence reads: CASSVDWGTDTQYF. CDR3 nucleotides: TGTGCCAGCAGCGTAGACTGGGGCACAGATACGCAGTATTTT. This chain joins TRBV7-2 and TRBJ2-3, with D uncertain. The germline CDR1 and CDR2 sequences are SGHTA and FQGNSA. The V gene lost 5 bases and the J gene lost 1 base, with 10 bases spanning the gap. The CDR3 runs 14 residues.

V is TRBV19 and J is TRBJ2-3; D is unclear. Germline assignment: CDR1 LNHDA and CDR2 SQIVND (reference sequence). Trimming stripped 7 bases from V and 3 bases from J, with 14 bases between. The CDR3 runs 14 residues. For the CDR3, the DNA is TGTGCCAGTACCAGCCAGTCCCTAACAGATACGCAGTATTTT. Protein: CASTSQSLTDTQYF.

The rearrangement links TRBV7-2 to TRBJ2-5; weak D call: TRBD1 (5 bases). Trimming removed 6 bases at V and 2 bases at J, with 16 bases between. Germline CDR1 and CDR2: SGHTA and FQGNSA. The CDR3 runs to 15 residues. The CDR3 region is CASSLIAAGQETQYF. The CDR3 DNA reads TGTGCCAGCAGTTTAATCGCAGCAGGGCAAGAGACCCAGTACTTC. The entire variable domain, with the rest obtained from reference TRBV7-2 and TRBJ2-5, is as follows: GAGVSQSPSNKVTEKGKDVELRCDPISGHTALYWYRQSLGQGLEFLIYFQGNSAPDKSGLPSDRFSAERTGGSVSTLTIQRTQQEDSAVYLCASSLIAAGQETQYFGPGTRLLVL.

This chain joins TRBV20-1 and TRBJ2-1; possible D gene TRBD2, 5 bases. Germline V CDR1 and CDR2: DFQATT, SNEGSKA (reference sequence). V lost 0 bases to trimming and J lost 1 base, with 10 bases between them. This CDR3 has 15 residues. The CDR3 reads CSARDARGSYNEQFF. The CDR3 DNA follows: TGCAGTGCTAGAGATGCGAGAGGGTCCTACAATGAGCAGTTCTTC.

The chain is built from TRBV7-9 and TRBJ2-1; weak D call: TRBD1 (5 bases). Deletions cut 0 bases from V and 7 bases from J, with 10 bases between. The germline V gene has CDR1 SEHNR and CDR2 FQNEAQ (reference sequence). The CDR3 is 14 residues long. As DNA, the CDR3 is TGTGCCAGCAGCTTAGCGGGGCTCCTTAATGAGCAGTTCTTC. Translated, it gives CASSLAGLLNEQFF.

J is TRBJ2-7 and V is TRBV11-1; TRBD2 matches 12 bases. V lost 2 bases and J lost 3; bases outside the gene matches: 11. This CDR3 has 18 amino acids. CDR1 SGHAT and CDR2 FQDESV come from the germline V gene (reference sequence). The CDR3 DNA reads as TGTGCCAGCAGCTTACTTCGGGCTAGCGGGAGGGCGGTCTACGAGCAGTACTTC. Residues: CASSLLRASGRAVYEQYF.

The chain combines TRBV28 with TRBJ1-1, with a tentative D call TRBD1 (5 bases). The CDR3 loop spans 15 amino acids. V was cut by 2 bases and J by 4 bases, with 14 bases left in between. Germline loops: CDR1 MDHEN, CDR2 SYDVKM. The CDR3 region has the DNA TGTGCCAGCAGTTTACCCCAAGGGGCCCTCACTGAAGCTTTCTTT. Residues: CASSLPQGALTEAFF.

The J gene is TRBJ2-7, the V gene TRBV7-9; TRBD2 matches 8 bases. This CDR3 is 14 amino acids long. Per the germline V gene, CDR1 is SEHNR and CDR2 is FQNEAQ (reference sequence). J was trimmed by 6 bases and V by 5 bases; bases with no gene match: 9. This CDR3 reads CASSVSGKSGEQYF. The DNA for the CDR3 is TGTGCCAGCAGCGTTAGCGGGAAGTCGGGCGAGCAGTACTTC.

V is TRBV27 and J is TRBJ1-2; 9 bases map to TRBD1. Germline V gene data show CDR1 as MNHEY and CDR2 as SMNVEV (reference sequence). The CDR3 runs to 16 residues. Germline trimming cut 6 bases from V and 8 bases from J; bases unmatched to any gene: 16. CDR3 protein: CASSPPTGQGLRGYTF. CDR3 nucleotide sequence: TGTGCCAGCAGCCCCCCAACCGGACAGGGGCTAAGAGGCTACACCTTC.

This sequence joins TRBV28 and TRBJ1-2; D is uncertain. The CDR3 extends over 16 amino acids. Germline V gene lookup returns CDR1 MDHEN and CDR2 SYDVKM. The V end was cut by 2 bases, the J end by 0 bases, with 13 bases between. The CDR3: CASSLGGLRANYGYTF. The CDR3 nucleotides read TGTGCCAGCAGTTTAGGCGGGCTCCGAGCTAACTATGGCTACACCTTC.

The chain is built from TRBV12-3 or TRBV12-4 and TRBJ1-2; 10 nucleotides match TRBD1. The CDR3 extends over 13 amino acids. After removal of 5 bases from V and 10 bases from J, the junction contained 7 bases not matched to a gene. The CDR3 region has the DNA TGTGCCAGCAGTAAGGGACAGGGGTTTACCTACACCTTC. It codes for CASSKGQGFTYTF.

The chain couples TRBV2 to TRBJ1-5; 7 bases are a match to TRBD1. The CDR3 consists of 15 residues. Germline lookup yields CDR1 SNHLY and CDR2 FYNNEI. The J segment lost 3 bases and the V segment lost 7 bases, leaving 9 bases of the junction unmatched. The CDR3 spells CASNIHGQANQPQHF. In nucleotides, the CDR3 is TGTGCCAGCAATATTCATGGACAGGCCAATCAGCCCCAGCATTTT.

The chain recombines TRBV7-2 with TRBJ2-3; D uncertain. V was trimmed by 2 bases and J by 1 base, leaving 10 bases between them. The CDR3 is 15 residues long. Germline V lookup: CDR1 SGHTA, CDR2 FQGNSA. In DNA, the CDR3 is TGTGCCAGCAGCTTATTAGCCGCCCGCACAGATACGCAGTATTTT. Its protein product is CASSLLAARTDTQYF.